Listed here are 7 T cell receptor beta chains from one sample, sequenced in a study of control samples from healthy donors and cancer patients. The protocol was immunoSEQ multiplex PCR, while the TCRdb copy is restricted to in-frame clones and leaves out a portion. This table has about 160,000 clones, over 85% appearing once. Sequencing was performed on blood. The receptors stem from a woman aged 40 to 50 in good health.

The chain links TRBV30 to TRBJ2-3; possibly TRBD1 for D (5 bases). The CDR3 contains 14 residues. The V end was cut by 1 base, the J end by 0 bases, with 8 bases between. Per germline, CDR1 GTSNPN and CDR2 SVGIG (reference sequence). In nucleotides, the CDR3 is TGTGCCTGGAGTGGAGACAGAAGCACAGATACGCAGTATTTT. Its translation: CAWSGDRSTDTQYF. The whole variable domain, filled in from reference TRBV30 and TRBJ2-3, reads SQTIHQWPATLVQPVGSPLSLECTVEGTSNPNLYWYRQAAGRGLQLLFYSVGIGQISSEVPQNLSASRPQDRQFILSSKKLLLSDSGFYLCAWSGDRSTDTQYFGPGTRLTVL.

The chain links TRBV7-9 to TRBJ1-1; weak D call: TRBD1 (5 bases). Germline loops: CDR1 SEHNR, CDR2 FQNEAQ (reference sequence). Trimming removed 11 bases at V and 4 bases at J, with 20 bases between. The CDR3 is 14 residues long. As DNA, the CDR3 is TGTGCCGCTGCCGGGAACCTTAGGGGCACTGAAGCTTTCTTT. Translated: CAAAGNLRGTEAFF.

The V call is TRBV6-2 or TRBV6-3, the J call TRBJ2-7; D is perhaps TRBD2 (5 bases). CDR3 length equals 15 residues. V gave up 5 bases and J gave up 0 bases, with 14 bases separating them. Germline-derived CDR1 and CDR2 are MNHEY and SVGEGT. CDR3 in amino acids: CASSLYGVSSYEQYF. CDR3 coding DNA: TGTGCCAGCAGTCTCTACGGGGTTAGCTCCTACGAGCAGTACTTC.

A remark on this clone: Additional DNA sequences in this sample encode the identical CDR3. V and J are TRBV6-2 or TRBV6-3 and TRBJ2-2, with D unclear. The V end was cut by 6 bases, the J end by 5 bases, with 4 bases between. In germline, CDR1 is MNHEY, CDR2 SVGEGT. This CDR3 is built from 11 residues. Written as DNA, the CDR3 is TGTGCCAGCAGCCGAACCGGGGAGCTGTTTTTT. Protein: CASSRTGELFF.

This chain connects TRBV7-6 to TRBJ1-5, with TRBD1 identical over 8 bases. The CDR3 loop spans 15 amino acids. Per germline, CDR1 SGHVS and CDR2 FNYEAQ. V lost 5 bases, J lost 3 bases, and 6 bases stayed unmatched. CDR3 sequence (DNA): TGTGCCAGCAGCGCGGACAGGGCCTTCAATCAGCCCCAGCATTTT. It is translated as CASSADRAFNQPQHF.

The table lists this clone with a count of one. This rearrangement joins TRBV3-1 (or the pseudogene TRBV3-2) to TRBJ2-5; 14 nucleotides align to TRBD2. Germline V gives CDR1 LGHDT, CDR2 YNNKEL (reference sequence). V shed 1 base and J 4 bases; nucleotides not matched to a gene: 5. CDR3 length: 17 amino acids. The CDR3 DNA reads as TGTGCCAGCAGCCAAGGGGTGACTAGCGGGGGGGGAGAGACCCAGTACTTC. It codes for CASSQGVTSGGGETQYF.

The chain combines TRBV4-2 with TRBJ2-7; no clear D. The CDR3 is made up of 15 amino acids. Per germline, CDR1 LGHNA and CDR2 YNFKEQ. V dropped 0 bases and J dropped 2 bases, with 11 bases sitting between them. CDR3 sequence: CASSQDTRQTYEQYF. The CDR3 region has the DNA TGTGCCAGCAGCCAAGATACAAGGCAGACCTACGAGCAGTACTTC.